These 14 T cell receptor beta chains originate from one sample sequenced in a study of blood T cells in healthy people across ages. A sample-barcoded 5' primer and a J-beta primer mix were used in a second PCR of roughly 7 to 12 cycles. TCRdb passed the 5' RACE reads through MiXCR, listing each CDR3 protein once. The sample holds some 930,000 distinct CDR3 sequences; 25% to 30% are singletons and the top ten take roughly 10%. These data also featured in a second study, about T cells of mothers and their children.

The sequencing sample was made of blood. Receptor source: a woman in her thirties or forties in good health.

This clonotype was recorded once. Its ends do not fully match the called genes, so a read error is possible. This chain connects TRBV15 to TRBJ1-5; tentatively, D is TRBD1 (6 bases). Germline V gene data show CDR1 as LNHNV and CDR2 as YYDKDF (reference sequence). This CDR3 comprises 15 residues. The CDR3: CVTSRAGRGNQPQHF. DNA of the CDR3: TGTGTCACCAGCAGAGCCGGTAGGGGGAATCAGCCCCAGCATTTT.

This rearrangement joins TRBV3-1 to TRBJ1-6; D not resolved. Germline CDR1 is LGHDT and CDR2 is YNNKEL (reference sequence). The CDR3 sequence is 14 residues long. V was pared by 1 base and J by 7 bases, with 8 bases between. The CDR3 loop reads CASSQVVGNSPLHF. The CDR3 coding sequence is TGTGCCAGCAGCCAAGTAGTAGGAAATTCACCCCTCCACTTT.

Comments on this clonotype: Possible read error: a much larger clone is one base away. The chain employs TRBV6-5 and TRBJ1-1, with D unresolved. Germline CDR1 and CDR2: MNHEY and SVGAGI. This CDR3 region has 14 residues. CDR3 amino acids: CTSKKRRMNTEAFF. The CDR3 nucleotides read TGTACCAGCAAAAAGCGGAGAATGAACACTGAAGCTTTCTTT.

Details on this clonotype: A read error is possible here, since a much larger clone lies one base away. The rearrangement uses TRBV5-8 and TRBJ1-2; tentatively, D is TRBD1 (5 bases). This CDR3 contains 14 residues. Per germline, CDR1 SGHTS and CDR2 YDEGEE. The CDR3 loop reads CASSARDQFYGHTF. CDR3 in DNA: TGTGCCAGCAGCGCCCGGGACCAATTCTATGGCCACACCTTC.

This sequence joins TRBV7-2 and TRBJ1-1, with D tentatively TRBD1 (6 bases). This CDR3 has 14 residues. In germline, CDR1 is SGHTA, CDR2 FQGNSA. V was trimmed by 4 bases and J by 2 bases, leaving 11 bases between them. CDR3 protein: CASSSQGVNTEAFF. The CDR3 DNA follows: TGTGCCAGCAGCTCACAGGGTGTAAACACTGAAGCTTTCTTT.

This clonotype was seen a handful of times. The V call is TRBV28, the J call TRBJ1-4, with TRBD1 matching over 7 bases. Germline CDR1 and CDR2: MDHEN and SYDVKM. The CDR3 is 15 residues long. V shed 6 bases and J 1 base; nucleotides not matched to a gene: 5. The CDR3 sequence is CASRLGGETNEKLFF. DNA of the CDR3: TGTGCCAGCAGGTTAGGGGGCGAAACTAATGAAAAACTGTTTTTT.

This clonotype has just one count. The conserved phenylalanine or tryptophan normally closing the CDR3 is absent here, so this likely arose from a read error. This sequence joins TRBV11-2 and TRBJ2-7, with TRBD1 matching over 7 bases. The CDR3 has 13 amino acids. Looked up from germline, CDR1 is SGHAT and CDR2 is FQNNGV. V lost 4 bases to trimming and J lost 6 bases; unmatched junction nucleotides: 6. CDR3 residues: CASSSQGWGEQYS. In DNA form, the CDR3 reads TGTGCCAGCAGCTCACAGGGGTGGGGCGAGCAGTACAGC.

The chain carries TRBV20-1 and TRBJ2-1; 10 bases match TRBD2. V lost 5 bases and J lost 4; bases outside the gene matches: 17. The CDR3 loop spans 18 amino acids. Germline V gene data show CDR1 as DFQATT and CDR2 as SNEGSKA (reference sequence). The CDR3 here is CSARDQGVAGGYYNEQFF. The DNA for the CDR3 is TGCAGTGCTCGCGACCAGGGAGTAGCGGGGGGTTATTACAATGAGCAGTTCTTC.

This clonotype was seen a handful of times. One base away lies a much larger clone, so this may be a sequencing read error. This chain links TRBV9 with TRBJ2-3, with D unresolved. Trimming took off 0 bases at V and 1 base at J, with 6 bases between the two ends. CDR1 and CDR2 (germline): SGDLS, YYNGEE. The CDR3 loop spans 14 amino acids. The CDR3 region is CASSVGGCTDTQYF. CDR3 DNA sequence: TGTGCCAGCAGCGTAGGGGGATGCACAGATACGCAGTATTTT. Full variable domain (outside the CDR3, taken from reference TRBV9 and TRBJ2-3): DSGVTQTPKHLITATGQRVTLRCSPRSGDLSVYWYQQSLDQGLQFLIQYYNGEERAKGNILERFSAQQFPDLHSELNLSSLELGDSALYFCASSVGGCTDTQYFGPGTRLTVL.

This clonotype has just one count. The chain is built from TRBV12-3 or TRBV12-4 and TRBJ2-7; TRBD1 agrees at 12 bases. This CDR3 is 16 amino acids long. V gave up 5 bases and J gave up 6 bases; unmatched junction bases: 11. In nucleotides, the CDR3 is TGTGCCAGCAGTACGCGCCGGGACAGGGGGCTCGGCGAGCAGTACTTC. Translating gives CASSTRRDRGLGEQYF.

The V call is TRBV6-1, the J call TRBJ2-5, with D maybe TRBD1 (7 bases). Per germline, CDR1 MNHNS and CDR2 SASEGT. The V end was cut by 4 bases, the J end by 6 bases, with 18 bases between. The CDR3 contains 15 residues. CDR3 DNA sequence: TGTGCCAGCAGTGCCCGGACAGGCCGGGGGAAGACCCAGTACTTC. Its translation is CASSARTGRGKTQYF.

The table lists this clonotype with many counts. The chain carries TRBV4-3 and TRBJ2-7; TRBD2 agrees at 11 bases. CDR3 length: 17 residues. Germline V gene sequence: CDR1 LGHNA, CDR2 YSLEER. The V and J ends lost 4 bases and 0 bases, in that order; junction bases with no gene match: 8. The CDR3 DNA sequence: TGCGCCAGCAGCCCTGGGACTAGCGGAGCTAGCTCCTACGAGCAGTACTTC. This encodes CASSPGTSGASSYEQYF.

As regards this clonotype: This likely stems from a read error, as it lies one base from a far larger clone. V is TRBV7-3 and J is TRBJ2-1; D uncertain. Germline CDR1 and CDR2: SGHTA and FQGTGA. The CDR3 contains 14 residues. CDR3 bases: TGTGCCAGCAGCTCATCGAGCAGCTACAATAAGCAGTTCTTC. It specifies CASSSSSSYNKQFF.

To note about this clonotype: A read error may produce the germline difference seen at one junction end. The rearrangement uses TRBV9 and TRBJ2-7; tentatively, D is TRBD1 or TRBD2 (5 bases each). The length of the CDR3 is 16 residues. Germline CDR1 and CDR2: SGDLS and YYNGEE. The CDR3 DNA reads TGTGCCTGCAGCGTAGTCGCCGGAGGCGAGGGGAACGAGCAGTACTTC. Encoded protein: CACSVVAGGEGNEQYF.